A selection of T cell receptor beta chains follows, all from one sample in a study of shared clonotypes between healthy human individuals. Using immunoSEQ multiplex PCR, the repertoire was profiled, and TCRdb retains in-frame clones only, with some absent. This table has approximately 2.1 million clones, approximately 93% appearing once. What was sequenced was naive CD4+ T cells from PBMCs. All receptors come from a man aged 18 to 29 in good health. Some clones in this sample may be carry-over from other donors' samples. CDR3s include the opening cysteine and the closing phenylalanine or tryptophan. D genes are given only for firm matches. Some rows have no size entry. The others give once, few or many, or a class for an expanded clone.

j_gene	v_gene	abundance	d_gene	CDR3aa	CDR3nt
TRBJ2-7	TRBV2	NA	NA	CASREETGGEQYF	TGTGCCAGCAGGGAAGAGACAGGAGGCGAGCAGTACTTC
TRBJ1-2	TRBV6-6	NA	NA	CASSYSGTTSNYGYTF	TGTGCCAGCAGTTACTCTGGGACAACTTCTAACTATGGCTACACCTTC
TRBJ2-3	TRBV9	NA	NA	CASSPVVAADTQYF	TGTGCCAGCAGCCCCGTGGTAGCCGCAGATACGCAGTATTTT
TRBJ1-5	TRBV28	NA	NA	CASSSYWGGQPQHF	TGTGCCAGCAGCTCCTATTGGGGGGGCCAGCCCCAGCATTTT
TRBJ2-3	TRBV5-1	NA	TRBD2	CASTPGREAVFTDTQYF	TGCGCCAGCACCCCCGGGCGGGAGGCCGTTTTCACAGATACGCAGTATTTT
TRBJ1-4	TRBV7-9	NA	NA	CASSERTFATNEKLFF	TGTGCCAGCAGTGAACGGACGTTTGCAACTAATGAAAAACTGTTTTTT
TRBJ1-2	TRBV10-3	few	TRBD1	CAISRDRVGGYTF	TGTGCCATCAGCCGGGACAGGGTGGGAGGCTACACCTTC
TRBJ2-7	TRBV2	NA	NA	CASRERSYEQYF	TGTGCCAGCCGGGAGAGATCCTACGAGCAGTACTTC
TRBJ2-1	TRBV4-3	NA	NA	CASSQDTGVEQFF	TGCGCCAGCAGCCAAGATACGGGAGTGGAGCAGTTCTTC
TRBJ1-2	TRBV4-1	NA	TRBD1	CASSPLDREREGYTF	TGCGCCAGCAGCCCCTTGGACAGGGAAAGGGAAGGCTACACCTTC
TRBJ1-1	TRBV5-1	NA	TRBD1	CASSFGTGVVGTEAFF	TGCGCCAGCAGCTTCGGGACAGGGGTGGTTGGCACTGAAGCTTTCTTT
TRBJ1-1	TRBV5-6	NA	NA	CASSRDRGTEAFF	TGTGCCAGCAGCCGGGACCGAGGCACTGAAGCTTTCTTT
TRBJ2-2	TRBV11-3	NA	TRBD2	CASSLEGLAANTGELFF	TGTGCCAGCAGCTTGGAGGGACTAGCGGCGAACACCGGGGAGCTGTTTTTT
TRBJ2-7	TRBV18	NA	NA	CASSPGPEGTYEQYF	TGTGCCAGCTCCCCGGGACCCGAGGGAACCTACGAGCAGTACTTC
TRBJ2-2	TRBV28	NA	NA	CASSSGLLVELFF	TGTGCCAGCAGCTCCGGACTCCTGGTGGAGCTGTTTTTT
TRBJ2-5	TRBV7-8	NA	NA	CASSLDPGETQYF	TGTGCCAGCAGCTTAGATCCCGGGGAGACCCAGTACTTC
TRBJ1-1	TRBV28	NA	NA	CANRPQGGTEAFF	TGTGCCAACCGACCCCAAGGAGGCACTGAAGCTTTCTTT
TRBJ2-3	TRBV28	NA	TRBD2	CASQGLAATTSTDTQYF	TGTGCCAGCCAGGGACTAGCGGCAACCACTAGCACAGATACGCAGTATTTT
TRBJ2-2	TRBV29-1	NA	TRBD1	CSVEGTGVDGELFF	TGCAGCGTTGAGGGCACAGGGGTGGACGGGGAGCTGTTTTTT
TRBJ2-3	TRBV11-3	NA	NA	CASSIEEDTQYF	TGTGCCAGCAGCATAGAGGAGGATACGCAGTATTTT
TRBJ1-1	TRBV18	NA	TRBD1	CASSPYTGGDTEAFF	TGTGCCAGCTCACCTTATACAGGGGGTGACACTGAAGCTTTCTTT
TRBJ2-4	TRBV7-9	NA	NA	CASSSGLAKNIQYF	TGTGCCAGCAGCTCGGGATTAGCCAAAAACATTCAGTACTTC
TRBJ2-3	TRBV5-1	NA	NA	CASSLATRRDTQYF	TGCGCCAGCAGCTTGGCCACCCGGAGAGATACGCAGTATTTT
TRBJ2-1	TRBV27	NA	TRBD1	CASSLRTGRASEQFF	TGTGCCAGCAGTTTACGGACAGGGAGAGCCAGTGAGCAGTTCTTC